These 22 T cell receptor beta chains were sequenced from one sample in a study of blood T cell repertoires in COVID-19. This table comes from immunoSEQ multiplex PCR, and its TCRdb copy is limited to in-frame clones, with some not included. The sample records some 170,000 clones, 80% to 90% being singletons. Sequencing was done on a sample of peripheral blood. These receptors were taken from a man in his forties or fifties with acute or convalescent COVID-19.

This chain links TRBV11-2 with TRBJ2-7; maybe TRBD2 (6 bases). CDR3 size: 13 residues. Germline V lookup: CDR1 SGHAT, CDR2 FQNNGV. V was cut by 0 bases and J by 7 bases, with 10 bases left in between. The CDR3 DNA is TGTGCCAGCAGCTTAGACAGGGCGGGGGAGCAGTACTTC. Amino acids: CASSLDRAGEQYF.

This sequence joins TRBV4-2 and TRBJ1-6; D uncertain. CDR1 is LGHNA and CDR2 is YNFKEQ in the germline V gene. V was trimmed by 0 bases and J by 9 bases, leaving 9 bases between them. The CDR3 extends over 14 amino acids. The CDR3 DNA reads as TGTGCCAGCAGCCAAGAAGCGAGCGTTTCACCCCTCCACTTT. This sequence encodes CASSQEASVSPLHF.

The gene calls are TRBV19 and TRBJ1-6; no clear D gene. The germline CDR1 and CDR2 sequences are LNHDA and SQIVND (reference sequence). There are 16 residues in the CDR3. V shed 3 bases and J shed 3 bases, with 12 bases lying between them. The CDR3 loop reads CASSMFGKGYNSPLHF. The CDR3 bases are TGTGCCAGTAGTATGTTCGGGAAAGGCTATAATTCACCCCTCCACTTT.

V gene TRBV3-1 (or the pseudogene TRBV3-2) combines with J gene TRBJ1-2; no clear D. V was trimmed by 1 base and J by 5 bases, leaving 8 bases between them. In germline, CDR1 is LGHDT, CDR2 YNNKEL (reference sequence). The CDR3 is 13 residues long. The CDR3 protein is CASSQGPGYGYTF. In DNA, the CDR3 is TGTGCCAGCAGCCAAGGACCGGGATATGGCTACACCTTC.

J is TRBJ1-5 and V is TRBV4-1; the match to TRBD1 covers 7 bases. This CDR3 contains 15 residues. Germline CDR1 and CDR2: MGHRA and YSYEKL. J was trimmed by 4 bases and V by 1 base; bases with no gene match: 4. CDR3 sequence reads: CASSQGDRENQPQHF. For the CDR3, the DNA is TGCGCCAGCAGCCAAGGTGACAGGGAGAATCAGCCCCAGCATTTT.

As to this clone: A read error may be the cause here, since a much bigger clone is one base away. J is TRBJ1-6 and V is TRBV12-3 or TRBV12-4; 10 positions match TRBD1. The CDR3 extends over 13 amino acids. J gave up 9 bases and V 6 bases, and 2 bases lay outside the gene matches. The CDR3 region has the DNA TGTGCCAGCAGGCGGGACAGGGGTTCACCCCTCCACTTT. This gives the protein CASRRDRGSPLHF.

This chain joins TRBV5-1 and TRBJ2-2; TRBD1 agrees at 9 bases. V was pared by 4 bases and J by 5 bases, with 3 bases of the junction left unmatched. Germline V CDR1 and CDR2: SGHRS, YFSETQ. This CDR3 contains 14 residues. The DNA of the CDR3 is TGCGCCAGCAGCGGACAGGGGCAGACCGGGGAGCTGTTTTTT. Amino acid sequence: CASSGQGQTGELFF. Combining the CDR3 with reference TRBV5-1 and TRBJ2-2 gives the whole variable domain KAGVTQTPRYLIKTRGQQVTLSCSPISGHRSVSWYQQTPGQGLQFLFEYFSETQRNKGNFPGRFSGRQFSNSRSEMNVSTLELGDSALYLCASSGQGQTGELFFGEGSRLTVL.

A single count supports this clone. The chain has TRBV11-2 and TRBJ1-3; the D is unclear. Germline CDR1 and CDR2: SGHAT and FQNNGV. Trimming stripped 6 bases from V and 0 bases from J, with 6 bases between. CDR3 length: 13 residues. In DNA, the CDR3 is TGTGCCAGCAGGTACAGCTCTGGAAACACCATATATTTT. Translation: CASRYSSGNTIYF.

The chain employs TRBV2 and TRBJ2-1, with TRBD2 identical over 8 bases. After removal of 6 bases from V and 5 bases from J, the junction contained 3 bases not matched to a gene. CDR1 SNHLY and CDR2 FYNNEI come from the germline V gene. This CDR3 is built from 13 residues. The CDR3 reads CASSSGGNNEQFF. In DNA form, the CDR3 reads TGTGCCAGCAGCTCGGGGGGGAACAATGAGCAGTTCTTC. The full variable domain, its missing parts supplied by reference TRBV2 and TRBJ2-1, is EPEVTQTPSHQVTQMGQEVILRCVPISNHLYFYWYRQILGQKVEFLVSFYNNEISEKSEIFDDQFSVERPDGSNFTLKIRSTKLEDSAMYFCASSSGGNNEQFFGPGTRLTVL.

This clone appeared a single time. The CDR3 coding sequence is TGTGCCAGCAGTGCAGGGGCCAACACTGAAGCTTTCTTT. Translating gives CASSAGANTEAFF. V and J are TRBV2 and TRBJ1-1, with a tentative D call TRBD1 (6 bases). Trimming left V 4 bases short and J 2 bases short, with 8 bases between. Looked up from germline, CDR1 is SNHLY and CDR2 is FYNNEI. The CDR3 covers 13 residues.

This chain links TRBV6-5 with TRBJ1-1, with 8 positions matching TRBD1. Trimming cost V 4 bases and J 4 bases; bases outside gene matches: 8. In germline, CDR1 is MNHEY, CDR2 SVGAGI. The CDR3 runs to 15 residues. The CDR3 sequence is CASSLSGGASTEAFF. As DNA, the CDR3 is TGTGCCAGCAGTTTGTCAGGGGGCGCCTCCACTGAAGCTTTCTTT.

In its sample, this clone was seen once. This chain links TRBV11-2 with TRBJ1-6; TRBD1 is a possible D gene (6 bases). Germline loops: CDR1 SGHAT, CDR2 FQNNGV. The CDR3 spans 16 residues. The germline V and J ends were trimmed by 1 base and 8 bases, with 15 bases remaining between them. The CDR3 DNA follows: TGTGCCAGCAGCTTAGCTCCGGACAGCAGTTATTCACCCCTCCACTTT. Translating gives CASSLAPDSSYSPLHF.

This chain uses TRBV6-5 with TRBJ1-5; TRBD1 matches at 8 bases. J gave up 7 bases and V 4 bases, and 6 bases lay outside the gene matches. CDR3 size: 14 residues. The germline V gene has CDR1 MNHEY and CDR2 SVGAGI. CDR3 nucleotide sequence: TGTGCCAGCAGTTTAGCAGGGGGCGGGCAGCCCCAGCATTTT. As protein: CASSLAGGGQPQHF.

V gene TRBV9 combines with J gene TRBJ1-2, with 9 positions matching TRBD1. The CDR3 runs to 18 residues. Germline CDR1 SGDLS, CDR2 YYNGEE. Trimming took 5 bases from V and 0 from J; bases not matched to a gene: 14. CDR3 in amino acids: CASSHKPGTGTANYGYTF. In DNA, the CDR3 is TGTGCCAGCAGTCATAAGCCGGGGACAGGGACCGCTAACTATGGCTACACCTTC. The full variable domain, with the rest looked up from reference TRBV9 and TRBJ1-2, is DSGVTQTPKHLITATGQRVTLRCSPRSGDLSVYWYQQSLDQGLQFLIQYYNGEERAKGNILERFSAQQFPDLHSELNLSSLELGDSALYFCASSHKPGTGTANYGYTFGSGTRLTVV.

This sequence joins TRBV11-1 and TRBJ2-1; D remains ambiguous. V was shortened by 5 bases and J by 5 bases, with 4 bases between the two germline ends. The CDR3 has 11 residues. The germline V gene encodes CDR1 SGHAT and CDR2 FQDESV (reference sequence). This CDR3 reads CASSADNEQFF. The CDR3 nucleotides are TGTGCCAGCAGCGCAGACAATGAGCAGTTCTTC.

The chain uses TRBV6-5 and TRBJ1-1; maybe TRBD1 (5 bases). This CDR3 comprises 14 residues. The germline V gene encodes CDR1 MNHEY and CDR2 SVGAGI. Trimming took 4 bases from V and 4 from J, leaving 13 bases between them. Here the CDR3 DNA reads TGTGCCAGCAGTTTCCAGGGTTCAGGCACTGAAGCTTTCTTT. Amino acids: CASSFQGSGTEAFF.

The chain has TRBV10-1 and TRBJ1-2, with 7 bases fitting TRBD1. The trim removed 8 bases at V and 8 bases at J, leaving 5 bases unmatched. Germline V CDR1 and CDR2: WNHNN, SYGVQD (reference sequence). The CDR3 spans 11 residues. The DNA of the CDR3 is TGCGCCAGCGAAACAGGGGACGGCTACACCTTC. This codes for CASETGDGYTF.

The chain has TRBV14 and TRBJ2-7; the D gene is possibly TRBD1 (5 bases). V was shortened by 0 bases and J by 1 base, with 7 bases between the two germline ends. This CDR3 is built from 14 residues. CDR1 is SGHDN, CDR2 FVKESK, per germline. CDR3 nucleotides: TGTGCCAGCAGCCAAGAACAGGTTTCCTACGAGCAGTACTTC. This gives the protein CASSQEQVSYEQYF.

The V gene is TRBV4-2, the J gene TRBJ2-5; 11 bases agree with TRBD2. CDR3 length: 15 amino acids. Trimming took 4 bases from V and 5 from J; bases not matched to a gene: 6. The germline V gene encodes CDR1 LGHNA and CDR2 YNFKEQ. The CDR3 coding sequence is TGTGCCAGCAGCCGAACCCTAGCGGGGGGTGAGACCCAGTACTTC. Its protein is CASSRTLAGGETQYF.

The chain uses TRBV28 and TRBJ1-1; the D gene is possibly TRBD1 (5 bases). The V and J ends lost 6 bases and 1 base respectively, with 12 bases between them. This CDR3 contains 14 residues. CDR1 and CDR2 from the germline V gene are MDHEN and SYDVKM. CDR3 sequence (DNA): TGTGCCAGCAGCCTCAATACAGGGAACACTGAAGCTTTCTTT. Encoded protein: CASSLNTGNTEAFF.

This sequence joins TRBV24-1 and TRBJ2-7; D might be TRBD2 (6 bases). The CDR3 has 11 amino acids. V was trimmed by 4 bases and J by 7 bases, leaving 7 bases between them. Germline V gene lookup returns CDR1 KGHDR and CDR2 SFDVKD. CDR3 residues: CATSEEGEQYF. As DNA, the CDR3 is TGTGCCACCAGTGAGGAGGGAGAGCAGTACTTC.

This clone has more than one count but fewer than ten. The chain joins TRBV6-5 to TRBJ1-1; D remains ambiguous. The germline CDR1 and CDR2 sequences are MNHEY and SVGAGI. With 0 bases removed from V and 1 base from J, the gap between germline ends came to 6 bases. This CDR3 spans 14 amino acids. As DNA, the CDR3 is TGTGCCAGCAGTTACTCGAACAGGAACACTGAAGCTTTCTTT. This gives the protein CASSYSNRNTEAFF.